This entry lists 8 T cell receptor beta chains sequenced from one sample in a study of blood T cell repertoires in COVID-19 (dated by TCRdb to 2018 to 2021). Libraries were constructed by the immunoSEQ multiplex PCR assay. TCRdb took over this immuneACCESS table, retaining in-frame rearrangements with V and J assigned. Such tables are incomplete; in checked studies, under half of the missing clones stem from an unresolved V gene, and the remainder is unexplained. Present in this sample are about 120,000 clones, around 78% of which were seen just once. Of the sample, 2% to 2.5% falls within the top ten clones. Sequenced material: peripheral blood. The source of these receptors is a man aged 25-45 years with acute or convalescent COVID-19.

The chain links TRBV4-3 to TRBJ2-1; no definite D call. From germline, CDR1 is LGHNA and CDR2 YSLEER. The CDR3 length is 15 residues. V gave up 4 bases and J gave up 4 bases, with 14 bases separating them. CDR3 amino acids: CASSPSRRRYNEQFF. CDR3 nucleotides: TGCGCCAGCAGCCCTTCACGGAGAAGATACAATGAGCAGTTCTTC.

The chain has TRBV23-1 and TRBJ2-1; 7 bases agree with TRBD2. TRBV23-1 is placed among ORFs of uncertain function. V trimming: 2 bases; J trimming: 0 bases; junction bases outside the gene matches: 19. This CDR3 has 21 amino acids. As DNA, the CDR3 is TGCGCCAGCAGTCAAGGCTTAATAAAAAGAAGCGGGACGAGCTCCTACAATGAGCAGTTCTTC. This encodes CASSQGLIKRSGTSSYNEQFF.

CDR3 nucleotide sequence: TGTGCCAGCAAGCTTAGCGGGGGCGTCACCGGGGAGCTGTTTTTT. Protein sequence: CASKLSGGVTGELFF. The chain is built from TRBV6-4 and TRBJ2-2, with 9 bases that match TRBD2. There are 15 residues in the CDR3. With 7 bases clipped from V and 4 bases from J, the junction kept 7 bases outside the gene matches. CDR1 and CDR2 from the germline V gene are MRHNA and SNTAGT.

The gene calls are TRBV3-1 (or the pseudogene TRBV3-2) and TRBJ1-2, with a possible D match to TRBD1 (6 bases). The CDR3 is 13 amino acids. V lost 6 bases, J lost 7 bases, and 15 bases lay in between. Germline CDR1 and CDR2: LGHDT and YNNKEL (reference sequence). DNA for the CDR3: TGTGCCAGCAGACGGGACATCGGAGGTGGCTACACCTTC. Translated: CASRRDIGGGYTF.

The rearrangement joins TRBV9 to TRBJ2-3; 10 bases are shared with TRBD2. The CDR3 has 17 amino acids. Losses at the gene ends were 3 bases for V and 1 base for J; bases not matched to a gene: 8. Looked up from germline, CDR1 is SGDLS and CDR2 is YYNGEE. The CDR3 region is CASSEEGTSGGTDTQYF. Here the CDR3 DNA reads TGTGCCAGCAGCGAGGAAGGTACTAGCGGGGGCACAGATACGCAGTATTTT.

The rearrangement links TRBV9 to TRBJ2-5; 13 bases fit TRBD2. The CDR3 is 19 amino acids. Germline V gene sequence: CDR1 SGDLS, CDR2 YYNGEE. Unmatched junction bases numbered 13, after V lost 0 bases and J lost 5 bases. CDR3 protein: CASSVVAGTSGRAAETQYF. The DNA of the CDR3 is TGTGCCAGCAGCGTAGTAGCCGGAACTAGCGGGAGGGCGGCGGAGACCCAGTACTTC.

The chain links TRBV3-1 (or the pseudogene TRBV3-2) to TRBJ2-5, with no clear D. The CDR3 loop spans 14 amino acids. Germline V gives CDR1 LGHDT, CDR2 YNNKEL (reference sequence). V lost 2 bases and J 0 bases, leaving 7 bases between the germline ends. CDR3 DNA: TGTGCCAGCAGCCAATACGCGAACCAAGAGACCCAGTACTTC. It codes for CASSQYANQETQYF.

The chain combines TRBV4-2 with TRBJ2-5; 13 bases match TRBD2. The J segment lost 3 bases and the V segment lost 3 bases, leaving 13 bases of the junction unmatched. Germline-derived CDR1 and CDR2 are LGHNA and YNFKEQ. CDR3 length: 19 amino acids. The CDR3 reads CASSHSLRRLAGGKETQYF. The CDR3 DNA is TGTGCCAGCAGCCACTCGCTCCGCCGACTAGCGGGGGGTAAAGAGACCCAGTACTTC.